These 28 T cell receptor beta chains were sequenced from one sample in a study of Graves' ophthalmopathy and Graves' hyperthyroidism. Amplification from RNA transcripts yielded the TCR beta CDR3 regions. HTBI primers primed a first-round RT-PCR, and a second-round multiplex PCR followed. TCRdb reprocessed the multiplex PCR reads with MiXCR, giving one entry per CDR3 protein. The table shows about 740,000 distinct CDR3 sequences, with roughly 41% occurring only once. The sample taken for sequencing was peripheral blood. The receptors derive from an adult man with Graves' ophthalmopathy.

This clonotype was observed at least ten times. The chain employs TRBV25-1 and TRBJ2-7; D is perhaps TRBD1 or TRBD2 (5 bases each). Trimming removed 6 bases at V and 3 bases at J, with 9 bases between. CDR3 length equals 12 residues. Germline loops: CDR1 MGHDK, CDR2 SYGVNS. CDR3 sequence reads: CASRGTVYEQYF. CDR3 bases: TGTGCCAGCAGGGGGACGGTCTACGAGCAGTACTTC.

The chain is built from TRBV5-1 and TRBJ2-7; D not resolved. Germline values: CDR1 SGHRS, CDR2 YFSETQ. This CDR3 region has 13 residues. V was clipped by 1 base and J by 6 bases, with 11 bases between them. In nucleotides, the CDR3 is TGCGCCAGCAGCTTGAGGGATAGCTTCGAGCAGTACTTC. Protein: CASSLRDSFEQYF.

The chain's CDR3 is CAISLQGAYGNTIYF. The CDR3 DNA reads as TGTGCCATCAGTCTACAGGGGGCATATGGAAACACCATATATTTT. V and J are TRBV10-3 and TRBJ1-3; 9 bases map to TRBD1. Germline CDR1 reads ENHRY; CDR2 reads SYGVKD. The CDR3 extends over 15 amino acids. Trimming cost V 5 bases and J 3 bases; bases outside gene matches: 5.

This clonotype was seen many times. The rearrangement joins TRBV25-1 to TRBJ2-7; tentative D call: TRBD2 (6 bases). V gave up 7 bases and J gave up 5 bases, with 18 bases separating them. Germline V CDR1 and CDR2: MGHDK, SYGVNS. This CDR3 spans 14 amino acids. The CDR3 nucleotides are TGTGCCAGCATCTCAAATTCGGGGGTCCACGAGCAGTACTTC. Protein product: CASISNSGVHEQYF.

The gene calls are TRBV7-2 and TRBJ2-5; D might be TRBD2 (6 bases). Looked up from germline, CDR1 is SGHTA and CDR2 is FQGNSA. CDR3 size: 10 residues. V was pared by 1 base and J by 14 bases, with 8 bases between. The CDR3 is CASSLGTKYF. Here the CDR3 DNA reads TGTGCCAGCAGCTTAGGGACTAAATACTTC. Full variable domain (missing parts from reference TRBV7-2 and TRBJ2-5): GAGVSQSPSNKVTEKGKDVELRCDPISGHTALYWYRQSLGQGLEFLIYFQGNSAPDKSGLPSDRFSAERTGGSVSTLTIQRTQQEDSAVYLCASSLGTKYFGPGTRLLVL.

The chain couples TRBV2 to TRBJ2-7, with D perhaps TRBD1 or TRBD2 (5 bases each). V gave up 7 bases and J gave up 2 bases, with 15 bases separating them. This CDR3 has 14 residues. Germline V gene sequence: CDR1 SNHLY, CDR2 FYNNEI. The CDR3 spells CASTHGGETYEQYF. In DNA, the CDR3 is TGTGCCAGCACCCATGGGGGAGAAACCTACGAGCAGTACTTC.

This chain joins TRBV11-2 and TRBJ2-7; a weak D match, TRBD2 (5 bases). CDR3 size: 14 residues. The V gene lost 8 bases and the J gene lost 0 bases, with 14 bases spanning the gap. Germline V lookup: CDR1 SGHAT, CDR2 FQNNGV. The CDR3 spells CASGSGIYSYEQYF. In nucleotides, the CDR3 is TGTGCCAGCGGCTCCGGGATTTACTCCTACGAGCAGTACTTC.

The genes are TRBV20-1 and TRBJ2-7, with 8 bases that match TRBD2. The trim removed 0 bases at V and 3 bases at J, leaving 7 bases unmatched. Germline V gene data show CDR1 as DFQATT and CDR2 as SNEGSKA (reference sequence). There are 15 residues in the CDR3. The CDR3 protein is CSARDFTSGDYEQYF. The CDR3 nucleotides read TGCAGTGCTAGAGATTTCACTAGCGGCGACTACGAGCAGTACTTC.

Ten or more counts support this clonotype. CDR3 residues: CASSETGGKFTEAFF. The CDR3 DNA reads as TGTGCCAGCAGTGAAACAGGGGGAAAGTTCACTGAAGCTTTCTTT. The chain recombines TRBV25-1 with TRBJ1-1, with 8 positions matching TRBD1. This CDR3 is 15 amino acids long. CDR1 is MGHDK, CDR2 SYGVNS, per germline. V trimming: 2 bases; J trimming: 4 bases; junction bases outside the gene matches: 6.

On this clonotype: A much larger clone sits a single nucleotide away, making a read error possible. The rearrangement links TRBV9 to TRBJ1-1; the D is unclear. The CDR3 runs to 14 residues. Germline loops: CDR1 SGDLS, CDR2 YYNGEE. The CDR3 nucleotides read TGTGCCAGCAGCGGCCCTTTCGAGGACGCTGAAGCTTCCTTT. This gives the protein CASSGPFEDAEASF.

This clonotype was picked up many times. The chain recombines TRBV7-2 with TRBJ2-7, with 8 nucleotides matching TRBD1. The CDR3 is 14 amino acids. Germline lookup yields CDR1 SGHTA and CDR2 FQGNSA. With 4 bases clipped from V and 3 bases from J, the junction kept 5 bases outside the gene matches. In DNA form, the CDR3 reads TGTGCCAGCAGCTCACTCGGGACAGGCTACGAGCAGTACTTC. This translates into CASSSLGTGYEQYF.

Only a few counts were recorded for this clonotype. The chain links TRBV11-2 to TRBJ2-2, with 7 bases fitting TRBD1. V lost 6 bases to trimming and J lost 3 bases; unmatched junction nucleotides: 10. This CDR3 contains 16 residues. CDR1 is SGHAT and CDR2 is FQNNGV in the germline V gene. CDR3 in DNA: TGTGCCAGCAGACGTACCGGGACAGACTACACCGGGGAGCTGTTTTTT. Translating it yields CASRRTGTDYTGELFF.

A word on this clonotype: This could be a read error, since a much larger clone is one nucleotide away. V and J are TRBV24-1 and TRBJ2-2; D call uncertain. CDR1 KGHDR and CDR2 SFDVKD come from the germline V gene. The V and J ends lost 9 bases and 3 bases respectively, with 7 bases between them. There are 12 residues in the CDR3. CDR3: CATGVYTGELFF. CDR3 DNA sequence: TGTGCCACCGGTGTGTACACCGGGGAGCTGTTTTTT.

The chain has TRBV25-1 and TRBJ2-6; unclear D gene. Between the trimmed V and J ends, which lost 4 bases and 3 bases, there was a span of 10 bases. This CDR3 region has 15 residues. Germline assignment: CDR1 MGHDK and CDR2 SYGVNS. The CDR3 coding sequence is TGTGCCAGCAGTGCCAGTTCCGTTGGGGCCAACGTCCTGACTTTC. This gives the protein CASSASSVGANVLTF.

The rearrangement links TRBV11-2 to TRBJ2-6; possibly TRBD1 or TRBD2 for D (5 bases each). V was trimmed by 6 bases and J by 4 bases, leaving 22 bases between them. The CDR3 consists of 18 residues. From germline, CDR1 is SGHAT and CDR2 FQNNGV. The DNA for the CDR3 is TGTGCCAGCAGTGTTACCGGGACCAGGTACTCGGGGGCCAACGTCCTGACTTTC. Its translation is CASSVTGTRYSGANVLTF.

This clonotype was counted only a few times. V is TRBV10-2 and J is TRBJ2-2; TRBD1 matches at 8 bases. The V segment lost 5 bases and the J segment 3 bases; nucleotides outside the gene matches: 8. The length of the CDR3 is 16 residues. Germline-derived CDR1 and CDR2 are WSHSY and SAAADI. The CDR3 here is CASSQPGGADTGELFF. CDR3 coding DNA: TGCGCCAGCAGTCAACCAGGGGGCGCGGACACCGGGGAGCTGTTTTTT.

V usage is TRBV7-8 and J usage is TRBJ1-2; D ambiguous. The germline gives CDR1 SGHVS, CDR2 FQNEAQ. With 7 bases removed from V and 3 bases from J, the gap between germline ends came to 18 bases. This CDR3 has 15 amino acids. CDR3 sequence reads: CASMLGLSRDYGYTF. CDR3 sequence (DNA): TGTGCCAGCATGCTAGGGCTCTCTAGGGACTATGGCTACACCTTC.

CDR3: CASSAQEKFDNEQFF. The CDR3 bases are TGTGCCAGCAGTGCACAGGAGAAATTTGACAATGAGCAGTTCTTC. This sequence joins TRBV25-1 and TRBJ2-5, with D tentatively TRBD1 (5 bases). Judging by the DNA end, TRBJ2-1 fits better; the J call may be wrong. Germline V gives CDR1 MGHDK, CDR2 SYGVNS. The CDR3 has 15 amino acids.

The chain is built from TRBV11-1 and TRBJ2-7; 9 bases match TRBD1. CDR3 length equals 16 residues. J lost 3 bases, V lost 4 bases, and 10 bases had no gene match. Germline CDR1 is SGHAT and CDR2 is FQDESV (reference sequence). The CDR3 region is CASSSGTGRRDYEQYF. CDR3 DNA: TGTGCCAGCAGCTCCGGGACAGGGAGGCGGGACTACGAGCAGTACTTC.

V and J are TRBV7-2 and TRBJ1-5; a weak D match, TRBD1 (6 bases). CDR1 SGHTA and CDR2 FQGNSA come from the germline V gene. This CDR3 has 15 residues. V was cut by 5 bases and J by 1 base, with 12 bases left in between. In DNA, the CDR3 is TGTGCCAGCAGCCCCCAGAGGGGGAGCAATCAGCCCCAGCATTTT. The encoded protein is CASSPQRGSNQPQHF.

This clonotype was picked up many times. The CDR3 DNA is TGTGCCAGCAGCCCCAATTGGGCAGAGACCCAGTACTTC. As protein: CASSPNWAETQYF. The chain combines TRBV7-3 with TRBJ2-5, with unresolved D. Trimming took 5 bases from V and 4 from J, leaving 11 bases between them. This CDR3 is built from 13 residues. Germline V lookup: CDR1 SGHTA, CDR2 FQGTGA.

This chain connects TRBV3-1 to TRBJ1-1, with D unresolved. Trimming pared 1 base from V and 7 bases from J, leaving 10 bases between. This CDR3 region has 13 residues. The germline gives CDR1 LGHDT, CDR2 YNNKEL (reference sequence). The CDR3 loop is CASSQAPRLEAFF. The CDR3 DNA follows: TGTGCCAGCAGCCAAGCCCCTAGACTTGAAGCTTTCTTT.

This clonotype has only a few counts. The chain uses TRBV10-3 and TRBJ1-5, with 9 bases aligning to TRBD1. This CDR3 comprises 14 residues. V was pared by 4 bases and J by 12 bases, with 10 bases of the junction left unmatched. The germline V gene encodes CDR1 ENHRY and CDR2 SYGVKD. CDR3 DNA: TGTGCCATCAGTGCACTGACAGGGGGTCCGATCCAGCATTTT. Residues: CAISALTGGPIQHF.

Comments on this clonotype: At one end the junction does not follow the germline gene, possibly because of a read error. The CDR3 spells CASSLKLAGAYDQYF. For the CDR3, the DNA is TGTGCCAGCAGCTTGAAGCTAGCGGGGGCCTACGACCAGTACTTC. V usage is TRBV5-4 and J usage is TRBJ2-7; 10 nucleotides line up with TRBD2. The germline V gene encodes CDR1 SGHNT and CDR2 YYREEE (reference sequence). The CDR3 extends over 15 amino acids.

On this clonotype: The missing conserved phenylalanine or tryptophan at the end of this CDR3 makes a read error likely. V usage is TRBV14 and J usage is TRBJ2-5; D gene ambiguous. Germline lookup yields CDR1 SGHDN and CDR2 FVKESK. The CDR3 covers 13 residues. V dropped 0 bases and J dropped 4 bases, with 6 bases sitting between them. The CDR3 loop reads CASSQDPRETQYL. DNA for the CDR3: TGTGCCAGCAGCCAAGATCCCCGAGAGACCCAGTACCTC.

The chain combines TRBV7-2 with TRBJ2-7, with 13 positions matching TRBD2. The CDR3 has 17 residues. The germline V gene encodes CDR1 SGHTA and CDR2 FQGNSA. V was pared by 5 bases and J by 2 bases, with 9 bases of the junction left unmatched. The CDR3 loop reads CASSGVMTSGGTYEQYF. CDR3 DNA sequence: TGTGCCAGCAGCGGAGTCATGACTAGCGGGGGGACCTACGAGCAGTACTTC.

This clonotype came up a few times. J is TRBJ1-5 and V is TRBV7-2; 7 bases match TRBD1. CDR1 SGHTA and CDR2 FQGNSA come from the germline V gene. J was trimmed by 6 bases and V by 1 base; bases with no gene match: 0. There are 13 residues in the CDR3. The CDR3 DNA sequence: TGTGCCAGCAGCTTAGAGGGGGCTCAGCCCCAGCATTTT. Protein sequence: CASSLEGAQPQHF.

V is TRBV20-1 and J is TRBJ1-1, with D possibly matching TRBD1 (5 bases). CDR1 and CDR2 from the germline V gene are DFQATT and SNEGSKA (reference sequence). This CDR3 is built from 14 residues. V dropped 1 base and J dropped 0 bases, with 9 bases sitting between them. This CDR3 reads CSARGQTMNTEAFF. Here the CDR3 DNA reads TGCAGTGCTAGAGGACAGACTATGAACACTGAAGCTTTCTTT.